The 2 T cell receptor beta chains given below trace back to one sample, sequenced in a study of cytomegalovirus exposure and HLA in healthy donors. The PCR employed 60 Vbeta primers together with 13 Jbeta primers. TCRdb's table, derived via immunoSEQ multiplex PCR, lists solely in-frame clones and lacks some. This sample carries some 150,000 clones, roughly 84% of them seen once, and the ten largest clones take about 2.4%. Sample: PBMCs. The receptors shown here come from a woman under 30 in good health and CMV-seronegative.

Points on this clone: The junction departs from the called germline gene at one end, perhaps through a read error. CDR3 in DNA: TGTTCCAGCAGCTTAAGACTAGCGGAGTTCACAGATACGCAGTATTTT. Translating gives CSSSLRLAEFTDTQYF. V is TRBV7-9 and J is TRBJ2-3; 9 bases align to TRBD2. Germline V gene sequence: CDR1 SEHNR, CDR2 FQNEAQ (reference sequence). The CDR3 loop spans 16 amino acids. The variable domain in full, completed from reference TRBV7-9 and TRBJ2-3, reads DTGVSQNPRHKITKRGQNVTFRCDPISEHNRLYWYRQTLGQGPEFLTYFQNEAQLEKSRLLSDRFSAERPKGSFSTLEIQRTEQGDSAMYLCSSSLRLAEFTDTQYFGPGTRLTVL.

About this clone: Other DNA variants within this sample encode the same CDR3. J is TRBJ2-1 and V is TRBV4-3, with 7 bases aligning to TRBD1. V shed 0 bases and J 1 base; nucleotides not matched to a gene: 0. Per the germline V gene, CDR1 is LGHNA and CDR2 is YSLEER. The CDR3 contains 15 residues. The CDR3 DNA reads TGCGCCAGCAGCCAAGACAGGGGGTCCTACAATGAGCAGTTCTTC. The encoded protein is CASSQDRGSYNEQFF.